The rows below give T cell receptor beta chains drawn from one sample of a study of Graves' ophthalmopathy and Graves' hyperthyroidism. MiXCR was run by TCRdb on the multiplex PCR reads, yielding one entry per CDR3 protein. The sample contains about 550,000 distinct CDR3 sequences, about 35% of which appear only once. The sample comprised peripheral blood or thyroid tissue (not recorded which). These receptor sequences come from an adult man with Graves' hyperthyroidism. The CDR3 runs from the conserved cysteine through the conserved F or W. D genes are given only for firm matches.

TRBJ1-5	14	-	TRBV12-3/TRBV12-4	CASRMTGAYQPQHF
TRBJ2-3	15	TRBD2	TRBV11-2	CANSLDGGSADTQYF
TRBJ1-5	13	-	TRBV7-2	CASSSDANQPQHF
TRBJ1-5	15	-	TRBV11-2	CASSFGQSSNQPQHF
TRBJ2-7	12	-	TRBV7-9	CASSYTGAEQYF
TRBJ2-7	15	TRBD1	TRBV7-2	CASSSRDRGKNEQYF
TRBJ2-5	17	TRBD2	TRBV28	CASSLGAAGGPQETQYF
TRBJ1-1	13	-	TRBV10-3	CAISWTGGTEAFF
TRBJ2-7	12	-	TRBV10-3	CAIGETEREQYF
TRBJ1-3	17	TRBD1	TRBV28	CASSWGQPIFSGNTIYF
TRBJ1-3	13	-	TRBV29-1	CSVSRFSGNTIYF
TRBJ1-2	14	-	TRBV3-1	CASSQEPGTYGYTF
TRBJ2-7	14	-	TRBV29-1	CSVAEVRLSYEQYF
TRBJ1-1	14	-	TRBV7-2	CASSSGTGESEAFF
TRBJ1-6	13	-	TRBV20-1	CSYSTAYNSPLHF
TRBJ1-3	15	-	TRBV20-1	CSAPGAGRAGNTIYF
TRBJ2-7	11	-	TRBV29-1	CGGQGFYEQYF
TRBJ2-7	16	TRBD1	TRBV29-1	CSVASLGTGSVYEQYF
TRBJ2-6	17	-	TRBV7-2	CASSFVGQISGANVLTF
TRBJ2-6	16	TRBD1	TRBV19	CASSGIPGTGENVLTF
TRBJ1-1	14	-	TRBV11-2	CASSLENVKPEAFF
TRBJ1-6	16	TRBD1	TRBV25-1	CASSEFDRGPNSPLHF
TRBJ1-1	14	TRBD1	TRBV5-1	CASSLGDRNTEAFF
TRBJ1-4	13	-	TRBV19	CASSGMTNEKLFF
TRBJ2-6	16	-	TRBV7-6	CASSYAVGSGANVLTF
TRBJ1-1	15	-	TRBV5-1	CASSLRATSNTEAFF